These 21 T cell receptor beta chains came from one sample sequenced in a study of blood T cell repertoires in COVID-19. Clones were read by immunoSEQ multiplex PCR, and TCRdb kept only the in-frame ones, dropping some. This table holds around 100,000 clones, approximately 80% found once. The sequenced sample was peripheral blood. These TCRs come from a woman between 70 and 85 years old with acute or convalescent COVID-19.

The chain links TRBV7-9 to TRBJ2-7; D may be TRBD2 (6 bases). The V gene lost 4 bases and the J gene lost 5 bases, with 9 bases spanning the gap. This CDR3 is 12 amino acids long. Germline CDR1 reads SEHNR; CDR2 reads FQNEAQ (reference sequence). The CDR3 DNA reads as TGTGCCAGCAGCTCAGGGAGGCACGAGCAGTACTTC. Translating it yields CASSSGRHEQYF. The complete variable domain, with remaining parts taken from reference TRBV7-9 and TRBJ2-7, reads DTGVSQNPRHKITKRGQNVTFRCDPISEHNRLYWYRQTLGQGPEFLTYFQNEAQLEKSRLLSDRFSAERPKGSFSTLEIQRTEQGDSAMYLCASSSGRHEQYFGPGTRLTVT.

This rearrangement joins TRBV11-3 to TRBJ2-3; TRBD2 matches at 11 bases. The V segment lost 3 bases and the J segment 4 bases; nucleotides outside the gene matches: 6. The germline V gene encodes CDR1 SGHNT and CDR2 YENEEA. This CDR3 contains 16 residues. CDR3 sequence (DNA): TGTGCCAGCAGCTTTAGCGGGGGGGCTCAGGCAGATACGCAGTATTTT. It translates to CASSFSGGAQADTQYF.

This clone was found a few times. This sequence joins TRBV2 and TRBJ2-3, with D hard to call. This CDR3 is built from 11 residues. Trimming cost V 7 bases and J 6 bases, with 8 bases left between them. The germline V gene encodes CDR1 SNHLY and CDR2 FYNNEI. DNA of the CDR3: TGTGCCAGCAACGAGGCGGATACGCAGTATTTT. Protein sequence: CASNEADTQYF.

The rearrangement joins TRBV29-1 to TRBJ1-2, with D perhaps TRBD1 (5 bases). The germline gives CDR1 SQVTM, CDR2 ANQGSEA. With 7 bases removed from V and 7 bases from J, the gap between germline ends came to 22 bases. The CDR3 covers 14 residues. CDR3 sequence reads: CSAPKQASVSGYTF. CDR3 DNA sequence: TGCAGCGCGCCTAAACAGGCATCCGTCTCTGGCTACACCTTC. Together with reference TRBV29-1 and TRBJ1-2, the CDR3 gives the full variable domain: SAVISQKPSRDICQRGTSLTIQCQVDSQVTMMFWYRQQPGQSLTLIATANQGSEATYESGFVIDKFPISRPNLTFSTLTVSNMSPEDSSIYLCSAPKQASVSGYTFGSGTRLTVV.

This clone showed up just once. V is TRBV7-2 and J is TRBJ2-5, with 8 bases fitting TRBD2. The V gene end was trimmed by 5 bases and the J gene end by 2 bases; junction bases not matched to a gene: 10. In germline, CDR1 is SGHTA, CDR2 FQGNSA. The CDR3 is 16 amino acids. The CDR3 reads CASSKWGGRQQETQYF. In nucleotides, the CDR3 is TGTGCCAGCAGCAAGTGGGGCGGGAGGCAACAAGAGACCCAGTACTTC.

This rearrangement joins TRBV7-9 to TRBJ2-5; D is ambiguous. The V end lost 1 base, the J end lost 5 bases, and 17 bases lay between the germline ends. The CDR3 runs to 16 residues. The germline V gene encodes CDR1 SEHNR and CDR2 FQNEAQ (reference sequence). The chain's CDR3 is CASSLVVNSYGETQYF. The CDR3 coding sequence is TGTGCCAGCAGCTTAGTAGTAAACTCCTACGGGGAGACCCAGTACTTC.

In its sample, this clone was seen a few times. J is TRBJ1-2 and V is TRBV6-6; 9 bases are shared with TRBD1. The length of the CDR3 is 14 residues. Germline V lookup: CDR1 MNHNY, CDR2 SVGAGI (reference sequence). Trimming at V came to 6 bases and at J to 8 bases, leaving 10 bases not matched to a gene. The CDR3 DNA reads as TGTGCCAGCAGCCGCCGGGACAGGGAAGAAGGCTACACCTTC. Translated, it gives CASSRRDREEGYTF.

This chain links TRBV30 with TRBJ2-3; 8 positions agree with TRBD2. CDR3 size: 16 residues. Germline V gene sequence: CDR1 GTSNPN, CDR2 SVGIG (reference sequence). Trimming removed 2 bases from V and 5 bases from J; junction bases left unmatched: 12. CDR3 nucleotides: TGTGCCTGGAGTCCCGTCCCAGCGGGAGTCATAGATACGCAGTATTTT. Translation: CAWSPVPAGVIDTQYF.

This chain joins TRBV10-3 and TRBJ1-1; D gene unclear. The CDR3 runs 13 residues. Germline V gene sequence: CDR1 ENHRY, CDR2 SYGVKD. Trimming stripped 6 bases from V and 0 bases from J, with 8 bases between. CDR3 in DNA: TGTGCCATCAGAATTTTCATGAACACTGAAGCTTTCTTT. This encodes CAIRIFMNTEAFF.

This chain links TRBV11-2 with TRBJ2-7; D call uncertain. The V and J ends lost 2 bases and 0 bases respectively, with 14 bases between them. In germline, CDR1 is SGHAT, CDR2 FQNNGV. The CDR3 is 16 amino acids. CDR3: CASSLNQARSSYEQYF. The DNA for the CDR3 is TGTGCCAGCAGCTTAAATCAAGCGAGGAGCTCCTACGAGCAGTACTTC.

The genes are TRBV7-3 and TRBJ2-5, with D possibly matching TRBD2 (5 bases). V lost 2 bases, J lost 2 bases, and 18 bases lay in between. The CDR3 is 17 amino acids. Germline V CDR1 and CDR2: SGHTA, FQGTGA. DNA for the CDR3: TGTGCCAGCAGCTTAGGAGGCCGGGCTTCGGGACAAGAGACCCAGTACTTC. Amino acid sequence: CASSLGGRASGQETQYF.

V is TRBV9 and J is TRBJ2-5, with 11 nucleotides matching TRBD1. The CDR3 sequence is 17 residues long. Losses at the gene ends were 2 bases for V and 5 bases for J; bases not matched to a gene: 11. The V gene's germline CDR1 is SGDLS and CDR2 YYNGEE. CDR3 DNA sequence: TGTGCCAGCAGCGTTGGACAGGGGGCTTTTGTTCGCGAGACCCAGTACTTC. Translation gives CASSVGQGAFVRETQYF.

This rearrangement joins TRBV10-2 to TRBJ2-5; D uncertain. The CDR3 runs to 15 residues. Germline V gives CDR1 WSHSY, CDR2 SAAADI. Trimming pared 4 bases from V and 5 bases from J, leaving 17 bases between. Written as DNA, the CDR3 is TGCGCCAGCAGTGCCCAGACTGGTTTAAACGAGACCCAGTACTTC. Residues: CASSAQTGLNETQYF.

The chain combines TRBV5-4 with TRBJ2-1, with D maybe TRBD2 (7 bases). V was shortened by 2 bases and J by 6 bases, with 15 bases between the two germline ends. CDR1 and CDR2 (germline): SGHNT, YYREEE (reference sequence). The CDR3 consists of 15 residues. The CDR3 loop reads CASSLDGGTSNEQFF. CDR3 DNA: TGTGCCAGCAGCTTAGACGGGGGGACATCCAATGAGCAGTTCTTC.

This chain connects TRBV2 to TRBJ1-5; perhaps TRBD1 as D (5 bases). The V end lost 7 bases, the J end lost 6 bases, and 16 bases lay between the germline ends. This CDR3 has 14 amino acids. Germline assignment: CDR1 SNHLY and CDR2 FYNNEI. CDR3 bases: TGTGCCAGCAAGGGCAGGGCTGTAGTTCAGCCCCAGCATTTT. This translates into CASKGRAVVQPQHF.

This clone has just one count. CDR3 region: CASSYGGVAYNEQFF. The CDR3 nucleotides read TGTGCCAGCAGTTACGGGGGGGTAGCCTACAATGAGCAGTTCTTC. The chain uses TRBV6-6 and TRBJ2-1, with TRBD2 identical over 7 bases. Trimming cost V 2 bases and J 2 bases; bases outside gene matches: 3. The CDR3 spans 15 residues. Germline V gene data show CDR1 as MNHNY and CDR2 as SVGAGI (reference sequence).

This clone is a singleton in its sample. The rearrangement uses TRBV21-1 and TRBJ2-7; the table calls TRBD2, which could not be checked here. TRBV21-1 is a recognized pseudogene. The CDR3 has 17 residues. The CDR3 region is CASSTGLAGTHFHEQYF. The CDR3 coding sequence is TGTGCCAGCAGCACCGGACTAGCGGGGACGCATTTCCACGAGCAGTACTTC.

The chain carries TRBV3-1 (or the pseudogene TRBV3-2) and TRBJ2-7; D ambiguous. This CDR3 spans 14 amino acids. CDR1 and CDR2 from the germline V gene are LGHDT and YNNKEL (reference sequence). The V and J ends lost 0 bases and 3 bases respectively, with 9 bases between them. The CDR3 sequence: CASSQDRVGYEQYF. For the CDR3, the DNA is TGTGCCAGCAGCCAAGATCGGGTAGGCTACGAGCAGTACTTC.

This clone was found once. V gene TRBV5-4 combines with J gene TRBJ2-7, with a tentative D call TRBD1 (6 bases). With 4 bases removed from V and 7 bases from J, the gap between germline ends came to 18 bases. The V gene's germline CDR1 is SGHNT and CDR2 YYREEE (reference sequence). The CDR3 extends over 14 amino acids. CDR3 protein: CASSLGQPLGEQYF. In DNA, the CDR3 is TGTGCCAGCAGCCTCGGACAGCCTCTAGGGGAGCAGTACTTC.

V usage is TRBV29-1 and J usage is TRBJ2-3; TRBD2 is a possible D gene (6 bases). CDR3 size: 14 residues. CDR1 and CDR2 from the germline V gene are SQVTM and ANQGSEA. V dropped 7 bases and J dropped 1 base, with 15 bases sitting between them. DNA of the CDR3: TGCAGCGGACTGACGGGACTTGGCACAGATACGCAGTATTTT. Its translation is CSGLTGLGTDTQYF.

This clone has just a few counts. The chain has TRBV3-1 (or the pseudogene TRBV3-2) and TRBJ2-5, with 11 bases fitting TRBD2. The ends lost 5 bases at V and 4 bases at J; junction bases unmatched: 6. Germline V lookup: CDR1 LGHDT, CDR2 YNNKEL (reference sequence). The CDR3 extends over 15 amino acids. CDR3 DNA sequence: TGTGCCAGCAGCTTACTAGCGGGAGATAGAGAGACCCAGTACTTC. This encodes CASSLLAGDRETQYF.